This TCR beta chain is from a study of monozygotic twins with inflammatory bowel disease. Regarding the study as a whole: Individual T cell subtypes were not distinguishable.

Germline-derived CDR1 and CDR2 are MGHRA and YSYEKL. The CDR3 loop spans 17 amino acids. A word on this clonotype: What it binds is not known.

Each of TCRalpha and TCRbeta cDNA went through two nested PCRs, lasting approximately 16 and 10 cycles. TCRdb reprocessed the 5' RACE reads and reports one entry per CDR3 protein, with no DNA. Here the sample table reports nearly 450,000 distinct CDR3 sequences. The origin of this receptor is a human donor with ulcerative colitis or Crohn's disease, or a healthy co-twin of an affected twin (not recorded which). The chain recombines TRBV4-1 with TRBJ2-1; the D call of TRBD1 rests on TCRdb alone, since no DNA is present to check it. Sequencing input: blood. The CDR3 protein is CASSQEGRGFSYNEQFF.